Listed below are T cell receptor beta chains from one sample, sequenced in a study of blood T cell repertoires in COVID-19. The table came from immunoSEQ multiplex PCR; TCRdb's copy has only in-frame clones and leaves some out. Of more than 300,000 clones listed, more than 80% were seen once; the top ten hold approximately 6.5%. Sequencing was performed on peripheral blood. The receptor source for this set is a young man who had recovered from COVID-19. The CDR3 runs from the conserved cysteine through the conserved F or W. D genes are given only for firm matches. Size tells how often a clone was seen (once, few, many) or the class of an expanded clone, and some rows leave it out.

D gene	clone size	J gene	V gene	CDR3 DNA	CDR3 protein
TRBD1	NA	TRBJ1-5	TRBV27	TGTGCCAGCAGTCCCGGACAGGTGTTAGGGTTAGATCAGCCCCAGCATTTT	CASSPGQVLGLDQPQHF
NA	NA	TRBJ2-5	TRBV10-3	TGTGCCATCAGTGAGTTGCAGGGCCAAGAGACCCAGTACTTC	CAISELQGQETQYF
NA	NA	TRBJ1-1	TRBV29-1	TGCAGCGTTGAGGGCAGGATGAACACTGAAGCTTTCTTT	CSVEGRMNTEAFF
TRBD1	NA	TRBJ1-1	TRBV6-6	TGTGCCAGCAGTTACGGGACAGGGAGAGGGGGGACTGAAGCTTTCTTT	CASSYGTGRGGTEAFF
TRBD2	NA	TRBJ2-3	TRBV6-4	TGTGCCAGCAGTGCTGGGACTAGCGGCACAGATACGCAGTATTTT	CASSAGTSGTDTQYF
NA	few	TRBJ2-5	TRBV5-6	TGTGCCAGCAGCTTGGCCGTGGGAGTTGAGACCCAGTACTTC	CASSLAVGVETQYF
NA	NA	TRBJ2-5	TRBV7-8	TGTGCCAGCAGCCGCCAGGTACCGGAGACCCAGTACTTC	CASSRQVPETQYF
NA	NA	TRBJ2-6	TRBV9	TGTGCCAGCAGCCCTCGGACAGCCTCCAGTTCTGGGGCCAACGTCCTGACTTTC	CASSPRTASSSGANVLTF
NA	NA	TRBJ1-2	TRBV7-9	TGTGCCAGCAGCTTAAAGCCTTACGGCTACACCTTC	CASSLKPYGYTF
NA	NA	TRBJ1-1	TRBV18	TGTGCCAGCTCAGGTCCGGGGGTCAACACTGAAGCTTTCTTT	CASSGPGVNTEAFF
TRBD1	NA	TRBJ1-1	TRBV7-8	TGTGCCAGCCAGGACCGGGACAGGGGTGTAGGCACTGAAGCTTTCTTT	CASQDRDRGVGTEAFF
TRBD1	few	TRBJ1-1	TRBV6-5	TGTGCCAGCAGCCGGGACAGGACGAACACTGAAGCTTTCTTT	CASSRDRTNTEAFF
NA	NA	TRBJ2-7	TRBV27	TGTGCCAGCACCCCCTGGCTGGGCAGTTCCTACGAGCAGTACTTC	CASTPWLGSSYEQYF
NA	NA	TRBJ1-1	TRBV4-2	TGTGCCAGCAGCCAAGGTCCAGGCCAGAACACTGAAGCTTTCTTT	CASSQGPGQNTEAFF
TRBD2	NA	TRBJ2-5	TRBV20-1	TGCAGTGCTAGTTCCAGCGGGGGGCGAGAGACCCAGTACTTC	CSASSSGGRETQYF
TRBD1	NA	TRBJ2-3	TRBV5-1	TGCGCCAGCAGCCCGGGACAGGGAACAGATACGCAGTATTTT	CASSPGQGTDTQYF
NA	NA	TRBJ2-7	TRBV11-2	TGTGCCAGCAGCCCGGGACAACCGTCCTACGAGCAGTACTTC	CASSPGQPSYEQYF
TRBD2	NA	TRBJ2-5	TRBV9	TGTGCCAGCAGTGCTGGGACTAGCGGGAGATATCAAGAGACCCAGTACTTC	CASSAGTSGRYQETQYF
NA	once	TRBJ1-5	TRBV19	TGTGCCAGTAGTATTCAGGGGCAGCCCCAGCATTTT	CASSIQGQPQHF
NA	NA	TRBJ2-2	TRBV18	TGTGCCAGCTCACCCGACTTCACCGGGGAGCTGTTTTTT	CASSPDFTGELFF
TRBD2	NA	TRBJ2-7	TRBV7-9	TGTGCCAGCAGCTTACGAGATGTAGCGGGGGCCTACGAGCAGTACTTC	CASSLRDVAGAYEQYF
TRBD1	NA	TRBJ2-3	TRBV29-1	TGCAGCGTTGCGCCGGGACAGGGAGGGATGGCGCAGTATTTT	CSVAPGQGGMAQYF
TRBD2	NA	TRBJ2-7	TRBV2	TGTGCCAGCAGGGGCAGCGGGGGGGCCAAAGAGTTCTACGAGCAGTACTTC	CASRGSGGAKEFYEQYF
TRBD1	NA	TRBJ2-7	TRBV20-1	TGCAGTGCTAGTCCGCGGACAGGTCCCTTTGGCGAGCAGTACTTC	CSASPRTGPFGEQYF
TRBD1	once	TRBJ2-6	TRBV27	TGTGCCAGCAAACTCGGACAGGGAGCTGGGGCCAACGTCCTGACTTTC	CASKLGQGAGANVLTF
NA	NA	TRBJ2-7	TRBV10-3	TGTGCCATCAGTGACCCTCTGACAGCCTCCTACGAGCAGTACTTC	CAISDPLTASYEQYF
TRBD1	NA	TRBJ2-7	TRBV5-6	TGTGCCAGCAGCCTGGGGACAGGAGAACAGGGCCAGTACTTC	CASSLGTGEQGQYF
NA	NA	TRBJ2-5	TRBV29-1	TGCAGCGTTGTAGTAAGGGGAACCCTCCAAGAGACCCAGTACTTC	CSVVVRGTLQETQYF
NA	NA	TRBJ2-5	TRBV3-1/TRBV3-2	TGTGCCAGCAGCCAAGTGGTTAGCTCAGAGACCCAGTACTTC	CASSQVVSSETQYF
TRBD1	NA	TRBJ1-2	TRBV7-6	TGTGCCAGCAGCTGGGACAGCGAAGCCAACTATGGCTACACCTTC	CASSWDSEANYGYTF
TRBD1	NA	TRBJ1-1	TRBV30	TGTGCCTGGAGGGACAGGAGGATGAACACTGAAGCTTTCTTT	CAWRDRRMNTEAFF
TRBD1	NA	TRBJ1-1	TRBV5-1	TGCGCCAGCAGCTTGGTTGCCCCCTTAGGACAGGTGAACACTGAAGCTTTCTTT	CASSLVAPLGQVNTEAFF
NA	NA	TRBJ1-5	TRBV7-6	TGTGCCAGCAGCCTAGAAGCGGATAGCAATCAGCCCCAGCATTTT	CASSLEADSNQPQHF
TRBD2	NA	TRBJ2-7	TRBV3-1/TRBV3-2	TGTGCCAGCAGCCAAGCGGGAGGTACGTACGAGCAGTACTTC	CASSQAGGTYEQYF
NA	NA	TRBJ1-1	TRBV19	TGTGCCAGTATATCAGGGGTAAACACTGAAGCTTTCTTT	CASISGVNTEAFF
NA	NA	TRBJ1-3	TRBV18	TGTGCCAGCTCGTGGACTGCTGGTAACTCTGGAAACACCATATATTTT	CASSWTAGNSGNTIYF
TRBD1	once	TRBJ2-7	TRBV7-3	TGTGCCAGCAGCATAACCTTCGGGACAGGGGCCTACGAGCAGTACTTC	CASSITFGTGAYEQYF
TRBD1	once	TRBJ2-3	TRBV27	TGTGCCAGCAGACAGGGGGCGGAAGTTACGCAGTATTTT	CASRQGAEVTQYF
TRBD2	NA	TRBJ2-1	TRBV19	TGTGCCAGTAGTCCCGGGACTAGAGGGGGAACCGAGCAGTTCTTC	CASSPGTRGGTEQFF
NA	NA	TRBJ2-2	TRBV4-3	TGCGCCAGCAGCCAAGATAAGGGGGTCGGGGAGCTGTTTTTT	CASSQDKGVGELFF
TRBD1	NA	TRBJ1-1	TRBV24-1	TGTGCCACCAGTGACCCGGGACAGCGGGTTTTTTTCTTT	CATSDPGQRVFFF
TRBD2	once	TRBJ2-1	TRBV29-1	TGCAGCGTTGTATCAGCGGGAGGTTACAATGAGCAGTTCTTC	CSVVSAGGYNEQFF
NA	NA	TRBJ2-5	TRBV24-1	TGTGCCACCAGTGATGGGGGCGAGGAGACCCAGTACTTC	CATSDGGEETQYF
NA	NA	TRBJ1-1	TRBV5-1	TGCGCCAGCAGCTCTTTAGGAGAGACCCTGAACACTGAAGCTTTCTTT	CASSSLGETLNTEAFF
NA	NA	TRBJ2-3	TRBV18	TGTGCCAGCTCACCTCCCATGACAGATACGCAGTATTTT	CASSPPMTDTQYF
NA	NA	TRBJ1-3	TRBV9	TGTGCCAGCAGCGTAGGTAGTAATCCTGGAAACACCATATATTTT	CASSVGSNPGNTIYF
NA	NA	TRBJ1-5	TRBV6-5	TGTGCCAGCAGTTACTCATCAGGGTCGGAGCAGCCCCAGCATTTT	CASSYSSGSEQPQHF
NA	NA	TRBJ2-2	TRBV15	TGTGCCACCAGCAGACAGAACACCGGGGAGCTGTTTTTT	CATSRQNTGELFF
TRBD2	NA	TRBJ2-1	TRBV19	TGTGCCAGTAGTATTTTAGCGGGGGGCTCCTACAATGAGCAGTTCTTC	CASSILAGGSYNEQFF
NA	NA	TRBJ1-1	TRBV6-2/TRBV6-3	TGTGCCAGCAGTTACAACCCGGGATGGGACACTGAAGCTTTCTTT	CASSYNPGWDTEAFF